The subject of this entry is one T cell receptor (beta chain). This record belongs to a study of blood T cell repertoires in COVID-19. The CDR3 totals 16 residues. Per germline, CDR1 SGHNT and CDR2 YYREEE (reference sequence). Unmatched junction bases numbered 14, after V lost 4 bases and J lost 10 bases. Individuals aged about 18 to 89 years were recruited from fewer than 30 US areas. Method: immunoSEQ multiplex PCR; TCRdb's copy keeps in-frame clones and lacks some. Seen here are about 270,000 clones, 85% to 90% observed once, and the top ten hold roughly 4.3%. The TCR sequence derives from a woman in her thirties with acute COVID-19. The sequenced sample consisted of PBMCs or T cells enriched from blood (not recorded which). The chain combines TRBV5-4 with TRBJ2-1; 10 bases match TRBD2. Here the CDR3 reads CASSLTRTSGFEEQFF. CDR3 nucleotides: TGTGCCAGCAGCCTTACTCGGACTAGCGGATTCGAAGAGCAGTTCTTC.